The source of this TCR beta chain is a study of PD-1 blockade in classical Hodgkin lymphoma. Findings of the study overall: Significant TCR diversity gains by C4D1 occurred in CD4+ but not CD8+ cells. Baseline TCR diversity was reportedly lower in newly diagnosed patients than in healthy donors. It was reported as lower still in relapsed/refractory patients.

Clones were sequenced by immunoSEQ multiplex PCR, and TCRdb holds only the in-frame ones, with some missing. The repertoire holds approximately 6,400 clones, with 78% as singletons. About this clone itself: What it binds is not known.

The germline V gene encodes CDR1 SGHTA and CDR2 FQGTGA. V dropped 5 bases and J dropped 8 bases, with 15 bases sitting between them. CDR3 length: 13 residues. Brentuximab vedotin exposure varied, and every patient relapsed after autologous stem cell transplantation. It was by magnetic negative selection that CD4+ T cells were purified from thawed PBMCs. This sequence originates from a human donor with classical Hodgkin lymphoma. The chain recombines TRBV7-3 with TRBJ1-1; D gene ambiguous. This specimen was CD4+ T cells from blood, taken at baseline. In DNA form, the CDR3 reads TGTGCCAGCAGCCCTAACGGGGTTTTGGAAGCTTTCTTT. It encodes CASSPNGVLEAFF.